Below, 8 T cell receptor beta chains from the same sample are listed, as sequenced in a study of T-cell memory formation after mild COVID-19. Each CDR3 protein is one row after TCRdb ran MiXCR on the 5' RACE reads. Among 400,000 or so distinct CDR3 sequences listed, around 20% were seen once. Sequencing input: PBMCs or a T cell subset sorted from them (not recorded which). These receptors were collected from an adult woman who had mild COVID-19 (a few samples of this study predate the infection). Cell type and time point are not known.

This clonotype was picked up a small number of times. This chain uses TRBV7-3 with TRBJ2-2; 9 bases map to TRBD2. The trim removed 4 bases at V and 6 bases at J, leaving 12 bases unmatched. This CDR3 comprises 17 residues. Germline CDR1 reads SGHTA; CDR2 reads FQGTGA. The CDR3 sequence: CASSSTVLAGVPGELFF. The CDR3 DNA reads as TGTGCCAGCAGCTCTACCGTCTTAGCGGGAGTACCCGGGGAGCTGTTTTTT.

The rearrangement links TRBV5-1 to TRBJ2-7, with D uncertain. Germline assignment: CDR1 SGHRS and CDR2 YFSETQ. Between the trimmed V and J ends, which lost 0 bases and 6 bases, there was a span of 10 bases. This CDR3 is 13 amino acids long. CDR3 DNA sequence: TGCGCCAGCAGCTTGGCCGATGGTCTCGAGCAGTACTTC. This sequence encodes CASSLADGLEQYF.

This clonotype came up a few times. The DNA for the CDR3 is TGTGCCAGCAGCTTACGCACAGGGGGCGCGAACGAAAAACTGTTTTTT. This gives the protein CASSLRTGGANEKLFF. The rearrangement joins TRBV5-4 to TRBJ1-4, with TRBD1 identical over 9 bases. V lost 2 bases to trimming and J lost 8 bases; unmatched junction nucleotides: 10. The CDR3 length is 16 residues. Germline lookup yields CDR1 SGHNT and CDR2 YYREEE (reference sequence).

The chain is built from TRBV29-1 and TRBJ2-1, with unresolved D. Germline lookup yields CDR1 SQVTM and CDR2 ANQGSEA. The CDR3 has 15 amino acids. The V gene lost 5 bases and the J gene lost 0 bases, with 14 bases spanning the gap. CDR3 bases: TGCAGCGTTTCAGTTTGGGAAACCTCCTACAATGAGCAGTTCTTC. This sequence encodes CSVSVWETSYNEQFF.

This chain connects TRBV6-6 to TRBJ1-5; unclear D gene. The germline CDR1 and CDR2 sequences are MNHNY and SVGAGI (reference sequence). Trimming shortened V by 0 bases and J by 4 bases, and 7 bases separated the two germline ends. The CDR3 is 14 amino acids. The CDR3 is CASSYSEVNQPQHF. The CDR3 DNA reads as TGTGCCAGCAGTTACTCAGAGGTAAATCAGCCCCAGCATTTT.

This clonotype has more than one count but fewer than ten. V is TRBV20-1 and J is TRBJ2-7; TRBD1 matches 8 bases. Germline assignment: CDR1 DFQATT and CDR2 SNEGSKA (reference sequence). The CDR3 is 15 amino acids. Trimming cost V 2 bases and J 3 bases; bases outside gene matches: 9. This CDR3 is CSARTPGQVYYEQYF. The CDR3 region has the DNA TGCAGTGCTAGAACCCCGGGACAGGTCTACTACGAGCAGTACTTC.

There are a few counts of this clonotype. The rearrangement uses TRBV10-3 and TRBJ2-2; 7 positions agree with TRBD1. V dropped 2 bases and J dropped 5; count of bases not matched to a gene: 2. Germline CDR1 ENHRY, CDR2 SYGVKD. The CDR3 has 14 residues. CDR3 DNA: TGTGCCATCAGTGAGACAGGGGATACCGGGGAGCTGTTTTTT. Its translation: CAISETGDTGELFF.

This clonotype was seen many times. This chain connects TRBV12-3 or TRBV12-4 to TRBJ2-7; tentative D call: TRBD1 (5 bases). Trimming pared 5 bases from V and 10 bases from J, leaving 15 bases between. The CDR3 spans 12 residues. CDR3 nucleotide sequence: TGTGCCAGCAGTCTCCTTGCGCAGGGACAGTACTTC. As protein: CASSLLAQGQYF.